This T cell receptor beta chain was observed in a study of CD8+CD57+ T cells in acquired aplastic anemia. Whole-study results and caveats: Sharing between patients and controls was observed for twenty-nine CD8+ CDR3 sequences.

The CDR3 extends over 13 amino acids. Germline V gene lookup returns CDR1 SGHRS and CDR2 YFSETQ. V was cut by 0 bases and J by 6 bases, with 8 bases left in between. CDR3 and TCR beta VDJ profiling relied on a genomic DNA template. TCRdb reprocessed the reads with MiXCR, giving one entry per CDR3 protein. This sample carries 150,000 to 200,000 distinct CDR3 sequences, approximately 48% of them seen once, and the ten largest clones take 1.8%. Patients who underwent sequencing had shown CD8+CD57+ cell expansion by flow cytometry. Diagnosis of severe acquired aplastic anemia applied to all patients. Therapy had not been given to patients before blood sampling. This clonotype was observed a few times. Its antigen remains unknown.

This receptor was identified in a human donor with aplastic anemia. This chain uses TRBV5-1 with TRBJ2-3; no reliable D call. What was sequenced was sorted CD4+, CD8+, or CD8+CD57+ T cells (not recorded which) from PBMCs. The CDR3 is CASSLVPLDTQYF. CDR3 nucleotide sequence: TGCGCCAGCAGCTTGGTACCCCTCGATACGCAGTATTTT.